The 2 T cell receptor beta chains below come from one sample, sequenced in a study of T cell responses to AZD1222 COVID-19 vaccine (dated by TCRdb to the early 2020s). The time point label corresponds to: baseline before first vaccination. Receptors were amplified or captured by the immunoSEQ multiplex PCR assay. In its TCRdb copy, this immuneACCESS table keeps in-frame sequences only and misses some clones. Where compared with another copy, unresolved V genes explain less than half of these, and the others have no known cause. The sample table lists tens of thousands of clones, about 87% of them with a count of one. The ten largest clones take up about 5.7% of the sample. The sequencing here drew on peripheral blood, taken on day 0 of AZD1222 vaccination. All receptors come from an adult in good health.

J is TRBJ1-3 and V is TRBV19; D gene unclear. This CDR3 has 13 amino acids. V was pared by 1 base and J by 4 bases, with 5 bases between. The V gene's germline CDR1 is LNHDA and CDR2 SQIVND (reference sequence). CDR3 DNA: TGTGCCAGTAGTATAGCGAAAGGAAACACCATATATTTT. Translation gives CASSIAKGNTIYF. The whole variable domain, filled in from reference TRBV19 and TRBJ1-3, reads DGGITQSPKYLFRKEGQNVTLSCEQNLNHDAMYWYRQDPGQGLRLIYYSQIVNDFQKGDIAEGYSVSREKKESFPLTVTSAQKNPTAFYLCASSIAKGNTIYFGEGSWLTVV.

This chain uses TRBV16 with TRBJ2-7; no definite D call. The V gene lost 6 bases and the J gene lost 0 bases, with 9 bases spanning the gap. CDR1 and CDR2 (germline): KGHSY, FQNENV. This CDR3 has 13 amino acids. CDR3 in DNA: TGTGCCAGCAGTTTCGTTTTCTCCTACGAGCAGTACTTC. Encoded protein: CASSFVFSYEQYF.